The source of this TCR beta chain is a study of blood T cell repertoires in COVID-19. Trimming pared 3 bases from V and 2 bases from J, leaving 8 bases between. The CDR3 sequence is 14 residues long. Germline CDR1 is MNHEY and CDR2 is SMNVEV (reference sequence). The data were produced by immunoSEQ multiplex PCR, yet TCRdb's version contains in-frame clones alone and is incomplete. The sample carries some 170,000 clones, approximately 78% recorded once. Sequencing was done on a sample of PBMCs or T cells enriched from blood (not recorded which). This chain links TRBV27 with TRBJ2-1, with TRBD2 as a possible D gene (6 bases). The receptor was isolated from a woman aged 45-65 years who had recovered from COVID-19. The CDR3 spells CASSLGLAYNEQFF. The DNA of the CDR3 is TGTGCCAGCAGTTTGGGACTCGCCTACAATGAGCAGTTCTTC.